This T cell receptor (beta chain) was recovered during a study of T cells after yellow fever vaccination. The overall study: Where fractions had low cell numbers, libraries were prepared from them with the SMART-Seq v4 Ultra Low Input RNA kit. Study results and limitations: Among all clonotypes, a small share was observed in both CD4 and CD8 compartments. Detected again after the booster were most primary-vaccination clones, at 95% to 96% CD4 and about 90% CD8.

TCRdb independently ran MiXCR on the 5' RACE reads; one entry per CDR3 protein. The sample includes about 360,000 distinct CDR3 sequences, around 6.5% of them seen just once. Trimming stripped 4 bases from V and 3 bases from J, with 13 bases between. CDR1 is MDHEN, CDR2 SYDVKM, per germline. The CDR3 runs to 15 residues. With respect to this clonotype: The target antigen is unknown.

The TCR was taken from a man aged 25 to 40 who received the YFV17D yellow fever vaccine. The sequenced sample was PBMCs, obtained 5 days after the yellow fever booster vaccination. The rearrangement uses TRBV28 and TRBJ1-5; a possible D gene is TRBD1 (5 bases). CDR3 DNA sequence: TGTGCCAGCAGTTCATTCGCCAGGGACAATCAGCCCCAGCATTTT. As protein: CASSSFARDNQPQHF.